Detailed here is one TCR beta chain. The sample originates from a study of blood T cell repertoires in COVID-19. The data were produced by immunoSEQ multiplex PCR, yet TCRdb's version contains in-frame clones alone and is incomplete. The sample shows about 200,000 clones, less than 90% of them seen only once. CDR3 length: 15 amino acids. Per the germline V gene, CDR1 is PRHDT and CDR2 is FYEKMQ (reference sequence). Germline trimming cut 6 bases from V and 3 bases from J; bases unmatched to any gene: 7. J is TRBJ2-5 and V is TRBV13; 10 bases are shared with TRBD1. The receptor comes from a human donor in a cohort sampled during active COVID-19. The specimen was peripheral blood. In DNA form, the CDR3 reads TGTGCCAGCAGGGAGGGGACAGGGGAAAAAGAGACCCAGTACTTC. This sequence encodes CASREGTGEKETQYF.